Included here is one T cell receptor beta chain sequence, with context. V was trimmed by 3 bases and J by 0 bases, leaving 12 bases between them. The V gene's germline CDR1 is SQVTM and CDR2 ANQGSEA. This CDR3 comprises 15 residues. This sample was taken from a study of T cell responses to AZD1222 COVID-19 vaccine. Sequencing used immunoSEQ multiplex PCR; TCRdb keeps in-frame clones, though not all of them. The repertoire includes under 110,000 clones, roughly 91% of them detected once, and around 7.6% sits in the top ten. This TCR derives from an adult who received the AZD1222 COVID-19 vaccine. The input for sequencing was peripheral blood, taken 28 days after the second AZD1222 dose. The chain couples TRBV29-1 to TRBJ1-3; no reliable D call. CDR3 sequence (DNA): TGCAGCGTTGAGATGTCGGGCGACTCTGGAAACACCATATATTTT. As protein: CSVEMSGDSGNTIYF.